The 2 T cell receptor beta chains in this list originate from one sample, sequenced in a study of graft-versus-host responses after intestinal transplantation. These receptors are not linked to any known antigen. TCRdb keeps only in-frame clones here, not all; method: immunoSEQ multiplex PCR. The sample includes more than 95,000 clones, just over 90% of them seen just once. The input for sequencing was unstimulated CD4+ T cells sorted from spleen or lymph node cells, taken before intestinal transplant. The receptors were gathered from a human donor who received an intestinal transplant.

V is TRBV7-2 and J is TRBJ1-5; TRBD1 matches 7 bases. V was pared by 0 bases and J by 3 bases, with 2 bases of the junction left unmatched. CDR1 and CDR2 from the germline V gene are SGHTA and FQGNSA. CDR3 size: 15 residues. This CDR3 is CASSLAGTANQPQHF. In DNA form, the CDR3 reads TGTGCCAGCAGCTTAGCGGGGACAGCCAATCAGCCCCAGCATTTT.

The V call is TRBV5-1, the J call TRBJ2-3, with 8 bases matching TRBD1. V shed 0 bases, J shed 1 base, and the junction held 4 bases outside the gene matches. Looked up from germline, CDR1 is SGHRS and CDR2 is YFSETQ. CDR3 length equals 16 residues. The CDR3, as DNA: TGCGCCAGCAGCTTGGAGGGACAGGCGGGCACAGATACGCAGTATTTT. Amino acids: CASSLEGQAGTDTQYF.